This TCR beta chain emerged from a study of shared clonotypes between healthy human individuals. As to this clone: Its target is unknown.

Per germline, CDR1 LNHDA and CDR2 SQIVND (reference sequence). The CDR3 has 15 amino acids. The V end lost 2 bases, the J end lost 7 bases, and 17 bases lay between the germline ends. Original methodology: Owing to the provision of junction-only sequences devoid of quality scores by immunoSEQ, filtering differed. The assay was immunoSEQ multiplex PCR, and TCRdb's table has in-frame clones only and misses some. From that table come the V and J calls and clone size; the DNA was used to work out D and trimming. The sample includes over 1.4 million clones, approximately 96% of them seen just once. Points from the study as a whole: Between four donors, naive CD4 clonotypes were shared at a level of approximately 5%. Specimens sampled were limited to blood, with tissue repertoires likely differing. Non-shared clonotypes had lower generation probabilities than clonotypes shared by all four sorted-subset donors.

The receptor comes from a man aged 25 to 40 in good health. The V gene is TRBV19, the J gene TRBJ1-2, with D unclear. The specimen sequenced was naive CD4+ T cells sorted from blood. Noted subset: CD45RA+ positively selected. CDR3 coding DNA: TGTGCCAGTAGTATATTTCTGGGTCAGACTGGTGGCTACACCTTC. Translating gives CASSIFLGQTGGYTF.